The clone carrying this T cell receptor beta chain has a count of ten or more. No antigen is known for it. The trim removed 8 bases at V and 4 bases at J, leaving 7 bases unmatched. Germline V gives CDR1 MDHEN, CDR2 SYDVKM. This CDR3 has 13 amino acids. UMIs and a universal primer site were added when TCR cDNA was made by 5'RACE template switching. TCRdb itself ran the 5' RACE reads through MiXCR, one entry per CDR3 protein. The sample consists of hundreds of thousands of distinct CDR3 sequences, roughly 20% of them appearing once. This record belongs to a study of T cells after yellow fever vaccination. Broader study findings: Abundant bulk-derived clonotypes could contaminate FACS-sorted repertoires. The secondary response was weaker, and its peak arrived faster, on day 5 versus 15.

This material consisted of PBMCs, taken before the yellow fever booster vaccination. The source of this sequence is a man aged 18-30 years who received the YFV17D yellow fever vaccine. The gene calls are TRBV28 and TRBJ2-7; 8 bases map to TRBD1. The CDR3 loop is CASSSGQGYEQYV. In DNA form, the CDR3 reads TGTGCCAGCTCATCTGGACAGGGTTACGAGCAGTACGTC.